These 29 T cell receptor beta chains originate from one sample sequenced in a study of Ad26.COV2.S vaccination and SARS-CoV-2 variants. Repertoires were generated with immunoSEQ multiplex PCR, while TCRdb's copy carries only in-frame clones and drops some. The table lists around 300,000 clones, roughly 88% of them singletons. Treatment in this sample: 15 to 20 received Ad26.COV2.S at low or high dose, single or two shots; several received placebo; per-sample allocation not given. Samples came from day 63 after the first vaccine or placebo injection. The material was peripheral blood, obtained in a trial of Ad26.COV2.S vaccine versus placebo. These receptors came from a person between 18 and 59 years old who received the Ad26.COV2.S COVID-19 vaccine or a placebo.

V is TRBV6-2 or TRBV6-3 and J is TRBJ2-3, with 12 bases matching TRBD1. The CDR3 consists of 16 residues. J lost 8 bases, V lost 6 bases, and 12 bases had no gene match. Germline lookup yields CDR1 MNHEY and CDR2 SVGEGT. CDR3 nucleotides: TGTGCCAGCAGCGGAGGGACAGGGGGCGGGCTTGTTACGCAGTATTTT. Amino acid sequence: CASSGGTGGGLVTQYF.

The CDR3 protein is CASSLQGEETQYF. The CDR3 region has the DNA TGTGCCAGTAGTCTACAGGGAGAAGAGACCCAGTACTTC. The chain recombines TRBV19 with TRBJ2-5; TRBD1 might be the D (6 bases). CDR1 and CDR2 (germline): LNHDA, SQIVND (reference sequence). The CDR3 totals 13 residues. The V gene lost 5 bases and the J gene lost 3 bases, with 10 bases spanning the gap.

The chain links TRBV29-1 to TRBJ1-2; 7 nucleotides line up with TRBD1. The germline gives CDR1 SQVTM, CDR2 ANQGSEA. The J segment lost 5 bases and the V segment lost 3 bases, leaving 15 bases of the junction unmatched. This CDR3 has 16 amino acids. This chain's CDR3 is CSVEGARGQQEYGYTF. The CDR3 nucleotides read TGCAGCGTTGAGGGGGCAAGGGGACAGCAGGAGTATGGCTACACCTTC.

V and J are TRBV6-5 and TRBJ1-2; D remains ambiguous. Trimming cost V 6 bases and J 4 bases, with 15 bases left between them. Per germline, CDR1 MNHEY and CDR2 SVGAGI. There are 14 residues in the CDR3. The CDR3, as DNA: TGTGCCAGCAGCATGGAGGGCCCAGGCTATGGCTACACCTTC. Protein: CASSMEGPGYGYTF.

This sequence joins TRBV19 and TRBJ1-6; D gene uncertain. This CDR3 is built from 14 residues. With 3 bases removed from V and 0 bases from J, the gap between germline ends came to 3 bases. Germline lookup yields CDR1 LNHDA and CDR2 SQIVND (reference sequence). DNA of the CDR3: TGTGCCAGTAGTATTGGCTCCTATAATTCACCCCTCCACTTT. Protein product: CASSIGSYNSPLHF.

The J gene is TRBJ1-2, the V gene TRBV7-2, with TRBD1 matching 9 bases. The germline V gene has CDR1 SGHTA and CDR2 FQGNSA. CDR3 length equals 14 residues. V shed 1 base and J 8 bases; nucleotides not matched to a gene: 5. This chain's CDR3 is CASSLGDRVGGYTF. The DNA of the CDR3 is TGTGCCAGCAGCTTAGGGGACAGGGTAGGGGGCTACACCTTC.

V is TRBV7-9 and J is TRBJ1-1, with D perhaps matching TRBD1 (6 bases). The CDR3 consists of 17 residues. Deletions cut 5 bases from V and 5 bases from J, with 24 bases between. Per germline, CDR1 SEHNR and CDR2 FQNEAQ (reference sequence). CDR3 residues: CASSRGIYRTAGTEAFF. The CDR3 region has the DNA TGTGCCAGCAGCAGGGGGATATACAGGACGGCGGGTACTGAAGCTTTCTTT.

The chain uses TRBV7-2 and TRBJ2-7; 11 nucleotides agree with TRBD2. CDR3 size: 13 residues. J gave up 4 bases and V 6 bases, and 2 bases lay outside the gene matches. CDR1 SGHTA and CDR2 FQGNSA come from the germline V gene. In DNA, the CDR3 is TGTGCCAGCAGTCTAGCGGGAGGTTACGAGCAGTACGTC. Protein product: CASSLAGGYEQYV.

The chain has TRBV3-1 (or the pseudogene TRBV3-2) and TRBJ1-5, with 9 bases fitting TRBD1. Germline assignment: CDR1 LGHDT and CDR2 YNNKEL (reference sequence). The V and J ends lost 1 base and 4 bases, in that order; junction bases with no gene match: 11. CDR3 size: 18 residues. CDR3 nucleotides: TGTGCCAGCAGCCAAGCACGGACAGGGGAACCTTCAAATCAGCCCCAGCATTTT. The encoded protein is CASSQARTGEPSNQPQHF.

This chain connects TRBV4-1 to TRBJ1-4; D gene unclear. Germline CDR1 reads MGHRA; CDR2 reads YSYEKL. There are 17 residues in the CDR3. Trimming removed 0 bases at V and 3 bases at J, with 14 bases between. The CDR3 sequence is CASSQDRSTPANEKLFF. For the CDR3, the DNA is TGCGCCAGCAGCCAAGATCGTAGTACTCCGGCTAATGAAAAACTGTTTTTT.

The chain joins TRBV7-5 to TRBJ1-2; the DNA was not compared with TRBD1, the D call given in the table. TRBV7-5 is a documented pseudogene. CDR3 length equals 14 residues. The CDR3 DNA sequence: TGTGCGGGTGTAATTGGACAGACTAACTATGGCTACACCTTC. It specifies CAGVIGQTNYGYTF.

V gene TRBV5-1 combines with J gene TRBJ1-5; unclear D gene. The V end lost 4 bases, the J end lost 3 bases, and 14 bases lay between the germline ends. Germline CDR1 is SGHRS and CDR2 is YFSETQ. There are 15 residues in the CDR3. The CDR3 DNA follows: TGCGCCAGCAGCGAGGGAGGAGTCCCCAATCAGCCCCAGCATTTT. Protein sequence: CASSEGGVPNQPQHF.

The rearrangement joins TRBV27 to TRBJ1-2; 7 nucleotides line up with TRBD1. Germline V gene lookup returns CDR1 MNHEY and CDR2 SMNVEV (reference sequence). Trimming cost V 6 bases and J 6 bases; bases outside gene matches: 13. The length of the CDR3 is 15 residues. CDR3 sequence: CASRGTETDPDGYTF. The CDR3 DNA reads TGTGCCAGCAGGGGGACAGAGACCGATCCCGATGGCTACACCTTC.

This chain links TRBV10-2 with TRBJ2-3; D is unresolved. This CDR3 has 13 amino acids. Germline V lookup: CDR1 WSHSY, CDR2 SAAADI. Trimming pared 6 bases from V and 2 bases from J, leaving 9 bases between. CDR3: CASSDPSTDTQYF. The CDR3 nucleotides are TGCGCCAGCAGCGATCCCTCCACAGATACGCAGTATTTT.

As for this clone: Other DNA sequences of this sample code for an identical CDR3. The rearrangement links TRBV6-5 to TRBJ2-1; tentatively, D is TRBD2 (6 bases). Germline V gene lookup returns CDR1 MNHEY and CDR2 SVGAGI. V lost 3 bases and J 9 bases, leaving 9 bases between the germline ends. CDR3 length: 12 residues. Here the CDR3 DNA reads TGTGCCAGCAGTTATTGGCGGGGTGAGCAGTTCTTC. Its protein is CASSYWRGEQFF.

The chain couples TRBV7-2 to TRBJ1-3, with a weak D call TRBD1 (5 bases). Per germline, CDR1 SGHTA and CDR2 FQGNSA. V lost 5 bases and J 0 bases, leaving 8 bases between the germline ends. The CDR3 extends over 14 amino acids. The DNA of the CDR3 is TGTGCCAGCAGCCAGAGGGGCTCTGGAAACACCATATATTTT. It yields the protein CASSQRGSGNTIYF.

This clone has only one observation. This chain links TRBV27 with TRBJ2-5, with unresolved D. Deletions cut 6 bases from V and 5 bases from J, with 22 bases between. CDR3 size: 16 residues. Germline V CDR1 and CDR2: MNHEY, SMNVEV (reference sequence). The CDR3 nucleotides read TGTGCCAGCAGACCTTACGAACTTTGGGTTGGGGAGACCCAGTACTTC. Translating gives CASRPYELWVGETQYF.

CDR3 loop: CASSPPRWSTSSHSGNTIYF. CDR3 in DNA: TGTGCCAGCAGCCCCCCTCGGTGGTCCACTAGTTCACACTCTGGAAACACCATATATTTT. The chain couples TRBV7-6 to TRBJ1-3; D gene uncertain. The V and J ends lost 5 bases and 0 bases respectively, with 26 bases between them. This CDR3 region has 20 residues. Germline V gene sequence: CDR1 SGHVS, CDR2 FNYEAQ.

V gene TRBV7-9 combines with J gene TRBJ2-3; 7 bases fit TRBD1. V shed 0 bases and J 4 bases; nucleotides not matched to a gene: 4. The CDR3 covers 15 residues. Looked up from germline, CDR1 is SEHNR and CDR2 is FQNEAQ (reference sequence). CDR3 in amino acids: CASSLASGQSDTQYF. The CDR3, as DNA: TGTGCCAGCAGCTTAGCCTCGGGACAGTCAGATACGCAGTATTTT.

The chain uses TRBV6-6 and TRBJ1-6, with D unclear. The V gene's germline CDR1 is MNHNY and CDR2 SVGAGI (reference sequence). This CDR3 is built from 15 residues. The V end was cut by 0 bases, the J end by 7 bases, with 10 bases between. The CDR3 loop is CASSYSGNANSPLHF. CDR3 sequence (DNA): TGTGCCAGCAGTTACTCAGGGAATGCCAATTCACCCCTCCACTTT.

The DNA of the CDR3 is TGTGCCAGCAGCGTGGCGGAGGGCGGGGAGCTGTTTTTT. As protein: CASSVAEGGELFF. This chain connects TRBV7-2 to TRBJ2-2, with D possibly TRBD2 on 6 matching bases. Trimming removed 5 bases at V and 7 bases at J, with 11 bases between. The germline CDR1 and CDR2 sequences are SGHTA and FQGNSA. The length of the CDR3 is 13 residues.

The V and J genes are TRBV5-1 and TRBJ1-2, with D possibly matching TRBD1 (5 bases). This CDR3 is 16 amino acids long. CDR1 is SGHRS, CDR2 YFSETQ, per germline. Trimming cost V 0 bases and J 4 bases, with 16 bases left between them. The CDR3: CASSLDSRTLGYGYTF. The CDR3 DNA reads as TGCGCCAGCAGCTTGGATTCTAGGACATTGGGCTATGGCTACACCTTC.

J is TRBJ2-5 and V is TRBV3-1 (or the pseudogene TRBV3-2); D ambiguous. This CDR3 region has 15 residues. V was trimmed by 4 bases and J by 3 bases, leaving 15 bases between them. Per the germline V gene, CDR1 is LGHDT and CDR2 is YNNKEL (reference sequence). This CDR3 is CASSPLWSLEETQYF. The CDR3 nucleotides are TGTGCCAGCAGCCCTTTATGGTCGTTGGAAGAGACCCAGTACTTC.

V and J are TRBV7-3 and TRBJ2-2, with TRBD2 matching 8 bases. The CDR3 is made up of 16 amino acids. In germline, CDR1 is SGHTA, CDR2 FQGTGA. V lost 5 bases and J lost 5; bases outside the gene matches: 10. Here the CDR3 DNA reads TGTGCCAGCAGCCCAGGGGCTGCGGGAGGAACCGGGGAGCTGTTTTTT. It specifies CASSPGAAGGTGELFF.

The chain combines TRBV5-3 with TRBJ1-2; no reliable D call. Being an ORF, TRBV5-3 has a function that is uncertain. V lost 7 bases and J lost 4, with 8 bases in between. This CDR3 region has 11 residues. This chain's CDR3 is CARYPIYGYTF. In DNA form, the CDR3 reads TGTGCCAGATACCCAATCTATGGCTACACCTTC.

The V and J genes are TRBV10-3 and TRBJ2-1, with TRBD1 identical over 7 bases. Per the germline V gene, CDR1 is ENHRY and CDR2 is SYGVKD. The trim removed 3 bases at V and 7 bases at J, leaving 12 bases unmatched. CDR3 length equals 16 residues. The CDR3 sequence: CAISEDGRGRGNEQFF. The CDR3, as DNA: TGTGCCATCAGTGAAGATGGAAGGGGGCGCGGAAATGAGCAGTTCTTC.

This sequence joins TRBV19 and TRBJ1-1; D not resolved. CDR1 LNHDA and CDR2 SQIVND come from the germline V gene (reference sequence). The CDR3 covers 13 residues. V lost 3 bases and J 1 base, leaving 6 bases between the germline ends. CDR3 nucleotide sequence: TGTGCCAGTAGTATTGGTTGGAACACTGAAGCTTTCTTT. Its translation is CASSIGWNTEAFF.

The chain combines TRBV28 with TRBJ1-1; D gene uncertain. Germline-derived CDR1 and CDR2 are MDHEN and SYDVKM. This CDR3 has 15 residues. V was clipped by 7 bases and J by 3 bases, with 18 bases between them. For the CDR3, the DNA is TGTGCCAGCACCACTCTCGAGGCCCTACACACTGAAGCTTTCTTT. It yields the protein CASTTLEALHTEAFF.

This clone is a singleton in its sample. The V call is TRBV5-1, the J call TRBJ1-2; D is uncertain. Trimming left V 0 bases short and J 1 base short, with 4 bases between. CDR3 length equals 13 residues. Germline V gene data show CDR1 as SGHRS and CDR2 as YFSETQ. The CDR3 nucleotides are TGCGCCAGCAGCTTGGAGGTTAACTATGGCTACACCTTC. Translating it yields CASSLEVNYGYTF.